This T cell receptor beta chain was found in a study of T cells in Graves' hyperthyroidism and ophthalmopathy. General study results and limits: Most thyroid clonotypes that were expanded above 0.001 also turned up in blood. For ophthalmopathy, model prediction preceded onset by a median about 6.4 months.

Patients were excluded because of uncontrolled infection, other autoimmune disease, pregnancy or lactation. Worth noting for this clonotype: Its antigen remains unknown.

TCR beta CDR3 region amplification was performed from RNA transcripts. HTBI primers were used for first-round RT-PCR of the TCR CDR3. TCRdb re-called the multiplex PCR reads with MiXCR, one entry per CDR3 protein. The table shows 450,000 to 700,000 distinct CDR3 sequences, with about 45% occurring only once. Germline lookup yields CDR1 SGHDT and CDR2 YYEEEE. The CDR3 has 16 amino acids. With 4 bases clipped from V and 6 bases from J, the junction kept 8 bases outside the gene matches. The sample taken for sequencing was peripheral blood or thyroid tissue (not recorded which). J is TRBJ2-2 and V is TRBV5-6, with TRBD1 matching over 11 bases. The sequence was obtained from an adult woman with Graves' disease, either hyperthyroidism or ophthalmopathy (not recorded which). This CDR3 is CASSPGQGVRAGELFF. CDR3 DNA sequence: TGTGCCAGCAGCCCGGGACAGGGGGTAAGGGCCGGGGAGCTGTTTTTT.